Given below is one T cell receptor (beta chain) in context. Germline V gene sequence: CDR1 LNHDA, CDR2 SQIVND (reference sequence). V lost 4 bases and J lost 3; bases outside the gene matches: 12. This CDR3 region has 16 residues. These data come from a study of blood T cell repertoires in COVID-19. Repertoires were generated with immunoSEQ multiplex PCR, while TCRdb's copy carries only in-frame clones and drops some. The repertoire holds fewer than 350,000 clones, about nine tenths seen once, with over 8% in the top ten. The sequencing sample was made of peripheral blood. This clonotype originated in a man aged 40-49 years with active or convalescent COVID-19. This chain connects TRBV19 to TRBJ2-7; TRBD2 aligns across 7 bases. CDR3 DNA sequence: TGTGCCAGTAGTAGGCTCCGGGGCGGGAGTGGCTACGAGCAGTACTTC. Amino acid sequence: CASSRLRGGSGYEQYF.